These T cell receptor beta chains were read from a single sample in a study of T cell changes during pregnancy in multiple sclerosis. The protocol was immunoSEQ multiplex PCR, while the TCRdb copy is restricted to in-frame clones and leaves out a portion. In the table there are approximately 100,000 clones, about 94% of which are singletons. Sequencing used peripheral blood, obtained in the third trimester of pregnancy. These receptors were obtained from a female donor with multiple sclerosis, enrolled in a pregnancy study. Each CDR3 is given with its conserved first and last residue. The D gene is left open where the match is weak. Not all rows give a size; the values are once, few, many and, for expanded clones, a class.

V	size	J	D	CDR3	DNA
TRBV28	.	TRBJ2-1	.	CASTTTRRFLIEQFF	TGTGCCAGCACCACGACGAGGAGGTTCTTAATTGAGCAGTTCTTC
TRBV28	.	TRBJ2-3	.	CASSSPLISAQADTQYF	TGTGCCAGCAGTTCCCCTCTTATTAGCGCCCAGGCAGATACGCAGTATTTT
TRBV18	.	TRBJ1-2	TRBD1	CASWGTGGYGYTF	TGTGCCAGCTGGGGGACAGGGGGTTATGGCTACACCTTC
TRBV11-3	.	TRBJ2-5	TRBD1	CASSAGTGEQETQYF	TGTGCCAGCAGCGCCGGGACAGGAGAACAAGAGACCCAGTACTTC
TRBV15	once	TRBJ2-3	.	CATSRDKAADTQYF	TGTGCCACCAGCAGAGATAAGGCGGCAGATACGCAGTATTTT
TRBV4-2	.	TRBJ2-1	.	CASSQRQEAYNEQFF	TGTGCCAGCAGCCAAAGACAGGAGGCCTACAATGAGCAGTTCTTC
TRBV4-3	once	TRBJ2-7	.	CASSQEGAGPLYEQYF	TGCGCCAGCAGCCAAGAGGGGGCAGGGCCTCTCTACGAGCAGTACTTC
TRBV28	.	TRBJ2-7	TRBD1	CASSTQTGLYF	TGTGCCAGCAGTACCCAGACAGGGCTGTACTTC
TRBV5-6	few	TRBJ2-3	TRBD1	CASSPTGVDTQYF	TGTGCCAGCAGCCCTACAGGGGTAGATACGCAGTATTTT
TRBV19	once	TRBJ2-7	TRBD1	CASSIGPGRDRRYEQYF	TGTGCCAGTAGTATAGGTCCCGGTCGGGACAGGCGCTACGAGCAGTACTTC
TRBV2	.	TRBJ1-4	TRBD1	CASSGIQGARNEKLFF	TGTGCCAGCAGCGGTATACAGGGGGCAAGGAATGAAAAACTGTTTTTT
TRBV27	.	TRBJ2-3	TRBD2	CASSIPASGGGGTDTQYF	TGTGCCAGCAGTATCCCGGCTAGCGGGGGGGGAGGCACAGATACGCAGTATTTT
TRBV7-2	.	TRBJ1-4	.	CASSPGAHKNEKLFF	TGTGCCAGCTCCCCGGGTGCGCATAAAAATGAAAAACTGTTTTTT
TRBV19	.	TRBJ1-5	.	CASSMGQYQPQHF	TGTGCCAGTAGTATGGGACAATACCAGCCCCAGCATTTT
TRBV28	.	TRBJ2-1	.	CASSLGLYNEQFF	TGTGCCAGCAGTTTGGGGCTCTACAATGAGCAGTTCTTC
TRBV30	.	TRBJ2-7	TRBD1	CAWSVGQGNTYEQYF	TGTGCCTGGAGTGTTGGACAGGGGAATACCTACGAGCAGTACTTC
TRBV18	.	TRBJ2-7	TRBD1	CASSGSVGDRPYEQYF	TGTGCCAGCTCAGGGTCGGTTGGGGACAGACCCTACGAGCAGTACTTC
TRBV10-3	once	TRBJ1-5	TRBD1	CATADRGRGNQPQHF	TGTGCCACTGCGGACAGGGGGCGCGGTAATCAGCCCCAGCATTTT
TRBV19	.	TRBJ1-1	.	CASSINRNTEAFF	TGTGCCAGTAGTATAAATAGGAACACTGAAGCTTTCTTT
TRBV10-2	few	TRBJ2-1	.	CASSTFNEQFF	TGCGCCAGCTCAACTTTCAATGAGCAGTTCTTC
TRBV7-9	.	TRBJ2-7	TRBD2	CASSPLSGRVRYEQYF	TGTGCCAGCAGCCCCCTTAGCGGGAGGGTTCGCTACGAGCAGTACTTC
TRBV7-2	.	TRBJ1-3	.	CASSSIGVGGNTIYF	TGTGCCAGCAGCTCTATAGGGGTTGGGGGAAACACCATATATTTT
TRBV29-1	.	TRBJ2-1	.	CSVLEFGSEQFF	TGCAGCGTTTTGGAGTTCGGGAGCGAGCAGTTCTTC
TRBV7-9	once	TRBJ2-2	TRBD1	CASSLRGTASTGELFF	TGTGCCAGCAGCTTACGAGGGACAGCGTCCACCGGGGAGCTGTTTTTT
TRBV7-3	.	TRBJ1-4	.	CASSVTGLLTNEKLFF	TGTGCCAGCAGCGTTACAGGGCTGTTAACTAATGAAAAACTGTTTTTT
TRBV6-5	once	TRBJ1-2	.	CASSPGARYGYTF	TGTGCCAGCAGTCCTGGGGCGAGATATGGCTACACCTTC
TRBV6-1	.	TRBJ2-1	TRBD1	CASSEGVGQGDNEQFF	TGTGCCAGCAGTGAAGGCGTCGGACAGGGGGACAATGAGCAGTTCTTC
TRBV4-3	.	TRBJ2-7	TRBD2	CASSQEPPGTSGSYEQYF	TGCGCCAGCAGCCAAGAACCCCCCGGGACTAGCGGGAGTTACGAGCAGTACTTC
TRBV30	.	TRBJ2-3	.	CAWSLISTTRDTQYF	TGTGCCTGGAGTCTCATATCTACGACAAGAGATACGCAGTATTTT
TRBV6-6	.	TRBJ1-2	.	CASSYRQDYGYTF	TGTGCCAGCAGTTACCGGCAGGACTATGGCTACACCTTC
TRBV11-2	.	TRBJ2-7	.	CASSYGGAYEQYF	TGTGCCAGCAGCTACGGGGGAGCCTACGAGCAGTACTTC
TRBV29-1	.	TRBJ2-1	TRBD2	CSGGLAGGLSEQFF	TGCAGCGGAGGACTAGCGGGAGGACTAAGTGAGCAGTTCTTC
TRBV4-1	.	TRBJ2-7	.	CASSHTTEVAYEQYF	TGCGCCAGCAGCCATACGACAGAGGTCGCCTACGAGCAGTACTTC
TRBV14	.	TRBJ2-1	TRBD2	CASSHIAGGGYNEQFF	TGTGCCAGCAGCCATATAGCGGGAGGGGGCTACAATGAGCAGTTCTTC
TRBV30	few	TRBJ1-2	.	CASVPVLNYGYTF	TGTGCCTCCGTTCCCGTTCTTAACTATGGCTACACCTTC
TRBV5-5	.	TRBJ2-7	.	CASSLVGQLADEQYF	TGTGCCAGCAGCTTGGTCGGTCAGTTAGCGGACGAGCAGTACTTC
TRBV7-2	.	TRBJ1-1	TRBD1	CASSKDRANTEAFF	TGTGCCAGCAGCAAGGACAGGGCCAACACTGAAGCTTTCTTT
TRBV19	.	TRBJ2-1	.	CASTRASSYNEQFF	TGTGCCAGTACGCGGGCAAGCTCCTACAATGAGCAGTTCTTC
TRBV5-8	.	TRBJ1-2	.	CASSPLWGGAF	TGTGCCAGCAGCCCCCTCTGGGGGGGAGCCTTC
TRBV7-9	.	TRBJ2-5	TRBD1	CASSSTPGQGDQETQYF	TGTGCCAGCAGCTCCACTCCGGGACAGGGGGACCAAGAGACCCAGTACTTC
TRBV7-9	.	TRBJ2-1	TRBD2	CASSPRDYGYNEQFF	TGTGCCAGCAGCCCAAGGGACTATGGCTACAATGAGCAGTTCTTC
TRBV30	once	TRBJ2-3	.	CAWSEGADTQYF	TGTGCCTGGAGCGAGGGGGCAGATACGCAGTATTTT
TRBV28	.	TRBJ2-7	TRBD1	CASSSTGDVVWEQYF	TGTGCCAGCAGTTCGACAGGGGACGTCGTTTGGGAGCAGTACTTC
TRBV2	.	TRBJ2-1	TRBD2	CASSGTSGSNEQFF	TGTGCCAGCAGCGGGACTAGCGGGAGCAATGAGCAGTTCTTC
TRBV15	.	TRBJ1-5	TRBD1	CATSREMTGLGPQHF	TGTGCCACCAGCAGGGAAATGACAGGGTTGGGGCCCCAGCATTTT
TRBV7-3	.	TRBJ2-1	TRBD2	CASSDSGNNEQFF	TGTGCCAGCAGCGATAGCGGGAACAATGAGCAGTTCTTC
TRBV28	.	TRBJ2-7	.	CASSFQGLSSYEQYF	TGTGCCAGCAGTTTTCAGGGCTTGTCCTCCTACGAGCAGTACTTC
TRBV10-3	.	TRBJ1-2	.	CAIRKTESGYTF	TGTGCCATCCGGAAAACAGAGTCAGGCTACACCTTC
TRBV18	.	TRBJ2-2	.	CASSVYTGELFF	TGTGCCAGCTCAGTCTACACCGGGGAGCTGTTTTTT
TRBV14	.	TRBJ1-1	TRBD1	CASSLGQGGAFF	TGTGCCAGCAGCCTTGGACAGGGAGGAGCTTTCTTT
TRBV27	.	TRBJ2-5	TRBD2	CASSLDSGRLETQYF	TGTGCCAGCAGTTTAGATAGCGGGAGACTCGAGACCCAGTACTTC
TRBV23-1	once	TRBJ2-4	.	CASSQSGQDDPSYF	TGCGCCAGCAGTCAATCGGGGCAGGACGATCCTAGTTACTTC
TRBV5-8	.	TRBJ2-3	TRBD2	CASSFGTSGWDTQYF	TGTGCCAGCAGCTTCGGGACTAGCGGATGGGATACGCAGTATTTT
TRBV5-1	few	TRBJ1-1	TRBD1	CASTGTGRTEAFF	TGCGCCAGCACCGGGACAGGGAGGACTGAAGCTTTCTTT
TRBV9	.	TRBJ2-7	TRBD1	CASSIGQGNEQYF	TGTGCCAGCAGCATCGGACAGGGGAACGAGCAGTACTTC